The 30 T cell receptor beta chains given below trace back to one sample, sequenced in a study of OX40 agonist ivuxolimab in advanced cancers. Here immunoSEQ multiplex PCR was the method, and the copy in TCRdb shows in-frame clones only, minus some. Altogether approximately 60,000 clones are present, 77% being singletons, with the ten largest covering 6.3%. Sequenced material: CD4+ or CD8+ T cells sorted from blood, taken in a trial of the OX40 agonist ivuxolimab. The source is an adult with an advanced solid tumor such as melanoma, head and neck, liver or kidney cancer.

To note about this clone: The same CDR3 also results from other DNA sequences found in this sample. The chain links TRBV5-5 to TRBJ1-6, with 9 bases matching TRBD1. CDR1 SGHKS and CDR2 YYEKEE come from the germline V gene (reference sequence). The CDR3 is 16 residues long. V lost 4 bases, J lost 2 bases, and 4 bases stayed unmatched. The CDR3 nucleotides are TGTGCCAGCAGCAAGGGACAGGGAACCTATAATTCACCCCTCCACTTT. This codes for CASSKGQGTYNSPLHF.

There are a few counts of this clone. The chain uses TRBV2 and TRBJ1-6, with D unresolved. CDR3 length: 14 amino acids. Germline V gives CDR1 SNHLY, CDR2 FYNNEI. V was clipped by 3 bases and J by 5 bases, with 8 bases between them. The CDR3 DNA is TGTGCCAGCAGTGAGATCAGCGATAATTCACCCCTCCACTTT. Amino acid sequence: CASSEISDNSPLHF.

In this sample, this clone turned up a few times. The V gene is TRBV21-1, the J gene TRBJ2-5; the table's D call, TRBD2, was not checked against the DNA. TRBV21-1 is designated a pseudogene. The CDR3 covers 15 residues. Written as DNA, the CDR3 is TGTGCCAGCAGCAAACCGGGACTAGTCCAAGAGACCCAGTACTTC. It yields the protein CASSKPGLVQETQYF.

The chain links TRBV6-6 to TRBJ2-7, with 10 bases identical to TRBD2. The V and J ends lost 5 bases and 4 bases, in that order; junction bases with no gene match: 2. The CDR3 has 13 residues. The germline CDR1 and CDR2 sequences are MNHNY and SVGAGI (reference sequence). CDR3 region: CASSERGGYEQYF. The CDR3 nucleotides read TGTGCCAGCAGTGAGCGGGGGGGTTACGAGCAGTACTTC.

The gene calls are TRBV29-1 and TRBJ2-1; D not resolved. Germline-derived CDR1 and CDR2 are SQVTM and ANQGSEA. The CDR3 covers 14 residues. Between the trimmed V and J ends, which lost 2 bases and 4 bases, there was a span of 12 bases. The CDR3 is CSVEPQGRYNEQFF. The DNA of the CDR3 is TGCAGCGTTGAACCTCAAGGACGGTACAATGAGCAGTTCTTC.

The chain is built from TRBV6-5 and TRBJ2-7; D is undetermined. The germline V gene has CDR1 MNHEY and CDR2 SVGAGI. The CDR3 runs 14 residues. V lost 6 bases and J lost 0, with 12 bases in between. The CDR3 DNA is TGTGCCAGCAGATCAGGCCGAAGCTCCTACGAGCAGTACTTC. This encodes CASRSGRSSYEQYF.

V is TRBV28 and J is TRBJ2-5; 7 nucleotides agree with TRBD1. Unmatched junction bases numbered 19, after V lost 11 bases and J lost 7 bases. The CDR3 is made up of 15 amino acids. CDR1 and CDR2 (germline): MDHEN, SYDVKM. DNA of the CDR3: TGTGCCTCAAACCCCCTGACAGGGTCGGCCGCGACCCAGTACTTC. Translation gives CASNPLTGSAATQYF.

The chain combines TRBV28 with TRBJ2-7, with 10 bases identical to TRBD1. The V and J ends lost 2 bases and 2 bases, in that order; junction bases with no gene match: 3. CDR3 length: 15 amino acids. Germline V lookup: CDR1 MDHEN, CDR2 SYDVKM. The CDR3 protein is CASSLVGTGAYEQYF. The CDR3 bases are TGTGCCAGCAGTTTAGTAGGGACAGGGGCCTACGAGCAGTACTTC.

The chain combines TRBV4-1 with TRBJ1-4, with D hard to call. V lost 4 bases to trimming and J lost 6 bases, with 12 bases between them. The CDR3 is 14 amino acids. From germline, CDR1 is MGHRA and CDR2 YSYEKL. Written as DNA, the CDR3 is TGCGCCAGCAGCCGGACGTCGGCGGATGAAAAACTGTTTTTT. Its protein is CASSRTSADEKLFF.

The rearrangement links TRBV4-3 to TRBJ1-4, with D possibly TRBD1 on 5 matching bases. The length of the CDR3 is 15 residues. Trimming took off 0 bases at V and 12 bases at J, with 17 bases between the two ends. Germline assignment: CDR1 LGHNA and CDR2 YSLEER. The DNA of the CDR3 is TGCGCCAGCAGCCAAGAGGGGCGTACCCAGGGAGAACTGTTTTTT. It is translated as CASSQEGRTQGELFF.

The sample holds one count of this clone. The chain uses TRBV11-3 and TRBJ2-3, with D possibly being TRBD1 or TRBD2 (5 bases each). Germline lookup yields CDR1 SGHNT and CDR2 YENEEA. Trimming shortened V by 5 bases and J by 2 bases, and 8 bases separated the two germline ends. CDR3 size: 13 residues. CDR3 in amino acids: CASSQGTTDTQYF. For the CDR3, the DNA is TGTGCCAGCAGCCAAGGGACCACAGATACGCAGTATTTT.

The chain carries TRBV4-2 and TRBJ1-2, with D unresolved. Per germline, CDR1 LGHNA and CDR2 YNFKEQ. The V end lost 0 bases, the J end lost 6 bases, and 11 bases lay between the germline ends. The CDR3 runs 14 residues. The CDR3 protein is CASSQDLGRDGYTF. CDR3 DNA sequence: TGTGCCAGCAGCCAAGATCTTGGAAGGGATGGCTACACCTTC.

The chain recombines TRBV11-2 with TRBJ2-5; D is perhaps TRBD1 (5 bases). Germline V gene data show CDR1 as SGHAT and CDR2 as FQNNGV. The CDR3 is made up of 13 amino acids. V was pared by 1 base and J by 2 bases, with 5 bases between. CDR3 in amino acids: CASSLGQQETQYF. In DNA, the CDR3 is TGTGCCAGCAGCTTAGGACAGCAAGAGACCCAGTACTTC.

This clone was detected only a few times. The V and J genes are TRBV18 and TRBJ2-1, with D perhaps assigned TRBD1 or TRBD2 (5 bases each). There are 15 residues in the CDR3. Trimming stripped 4 bases from V and 5 bases from J, with 15 bases between. CDR1 and CDR2 (germline): KGHSH, LQKENI. The CDR3 DNA reads TGTGCCAGCTCACTATGGGGGATCGAGGACAATGAGCAGTTCTTC. Its translation is CASSLWGIEDNEQFF.

This clone showed up just a few times. The V call is TRBV27, the J call TRBJ2-1, with D perhaps TRBD2 (7 bases). The CDR3 loop spans 16 amino acids. V shed 7 bases and J shed 4 bases, with 20 bases lying between them. Per germline, CDR1 MNHEY and CDR2 SMNVEV (reference sequence). The CDR3 DNA reads as TGTGCCAGCATCTCCCTCGGAGGGGGGGATTACAATGAGCAGTTCTTC. It specifies CASISLGGGDYNEQFF.

This chain connects TRBV19 to TRBJ1-1, with D unresolved. Trimming removed 7 bases from V and 0 bases from J, with 12 bases in between. CDR3 length equals 14 residues. Germline loops: CDR1 LNHDA, CDR2 SQIVND (reference sequence). The CDR3 DNA reads TGTGCCAGTACCGACTCGGCCATGAACACTGAAGCTTTCTTT. This codes for CASTDSAMNTEAFF.

This rearrangement joins TRBV18 to TRBJ2-1; D possibly uses TRBD1 or TRBD2 (6 bases each). The CDR3 is 15 residues long. Germline V lookup: CDR1 KGHSH, CDR2 LQKENI. V gave up 6 bases and J gave up 0 bases, with 12 bases separating them. This CDR3 reads CASSQSGASYNEQFF. The CDR3 nucleotides are TGTGCCAGCTCCCAATCGGGGGCCTCCTACAATGAGCAGTTCTTC.

The chain links TRBV19 to TRBJ2-2; no clear D. Germline V gives CDR1 LNHDA, CDR2 SQIVND (reference sequence). The CDR3 is made up of 16 amino acids. The V gene lost 5 bases and the J gene lost 5 bases, with 18 bases spanning the gap. The CDR3: CASSYRAVRDTGELFF. The CDR3, as DNA: TGTGCCAGTAGTTATAGGGCCGTTAGAGATACCGGGGAGCTGTTTTTT.

This clone occurred once. This chain joins TRBV18 and TRBJ2-7, with 9 bases fitting TRBD1. The CDR3 runs to 18 residues. V shed 3 bases and J 3 bases; nucleotides not matched to a gene: 15. Germline CDR1 KGHSH, CDR2 LQKENI. The CDR3 here is CASSPTQPPGTGLYEQYF. Here the CDR3 DNA reads TGTGCCAGCTCACCCACGCAACCTCCGGGGACAGGGCTCTACGAGCAGTACTTC.

CDR3 bases: TGCAGCGTAGGTTTGGCACAAGATCGCACAGATACGCAGTATTTT. It encodes CSVGLAQDRTDTQYF. The V and J genes are TRBV29-1 and TRBJ2-3; D not certain. The CDR3 runs 15 residues. CDR1 and CDR2 (germline): SQVTM, ANQGSEA. V was shortened by 6 bases and J by 1 base, with 17 bases between the two germline ends.

The chain joins TRBV5-6 to TRBJ2-1, with 10 positions matching TRBD2. Germline CDR1 SGHDT, CDR2 YYEEEE. V lost 4 bases and J lost 4; bases outside the gene matches: 8. CDR3 length: 16 residues. In DNA, the CDR3 is TGTGCCAGCAGCCCCCCCACTAGCGGGGCGTACAATGAGCAGTTCTTC. It is translated as CASSPPTSGAYNEQFF.

The chain joins TRBV2 to TRBJ2-2; D gene unclear. The CDR3 covers 11 residues. V was cut by 7 bases and J by 5 bases, with 5 bases left in between. From germline, CDR1 is SNHLY and CDR2 FYNNEI. Written as DNA, the CDR3 is TGTGCCAGCACTACGACCGGGGAGCTGTTTTTT. Protein product: CASTTTGELFF.

The rearrangement links TRBV10-2 to TRBJ1-2; D gene uncertain. Germline lookup yields CDR1 WSHSY and CDR2 SAAADI. V shed 3 bases and J shed 5 bases, with 19 bases lying between them. CDR3 length equals 16 residues. CDR3 in amino acids: CASSDVDVREFYGYTF. CDR3 coding DNA: TGCGCCAGCAGTGACGTGGACGTAAGGGAATTTTATGGCTACACCTTC.

The CDR3 sequence is CASSLGVRGTGHEQFF. DNA for the CDR3: TGTGCCAGCAGCTTAGGAGTCAGAGGGACAGGGCATGAGCAGTTCTTC. The chain recombines TRBV7-9 with TRBJ2-1, with 9 nucleotides matching TRBD1. Germline V gives CDR1 SEHNR, CDR2 FQNEAQ (reference sequence). J was trimmed by 8 bases and V by 1 base; bases with no gene match: 9. This CDR3 comprises 16 residues.

V is TRBV10-3 and J is TRBJ2-1; TRBD1 is a possible D gene (5 bases). CDR1 is ENHRY, CDR2 SYGVKD, per germline. V lost 5 bases and J 9 bases, leaving 11 bases between the germline ends. The CDR3 loop spans 12 amino acids. CDR3 DNA sequence: TGTGCCATCAGTAGTTGGGGCGCTGAGCAGTTCTTC. Residues: CAISSWGAEQFF.

The chain has TRBV28 and TRBJ2-7; TRBD1 matches 8 bases. Germline V gives CDR1 MDHEN, CDR2 SYDVKM. The CDR3 runs to 14 residues. The V gene end was trimmed by 8 bases and the J gene end by 5 bases; junction bases not matched to a gene: 11. The CDR3 DNA reads as TGTGCCAGCCACACCCAGGGGGCTAGGAACGAGCAGTACTTC. Its translation is CASHTQGARNEQYF.

The J gene is TRBJ1-4, the V gene TRBV5-1; perhaps TRBD1 as D (5 bases). This CDR3 contains 12 residues. Germline CDR1 SGHRS, CDR2 YFSETQ. V was shortened by 7 bases and J by 5 bases, with 9 bases between the two germline ends. The DNA for the CDR3 is TGCGCCAGCGGCTGGGGGAATGAAAAACTGTTTTTT. Its translation is CASGWGNEKLFF.

This rearrangement joins TRBV6-6 to TRBJ2-1; 9 nucleotides match TRBD2. The germline CDR1 and CDR2 sequences are MNHNY and SVGAGI (reference sequence). J gave up 10 bases and V 7 bases, and 11 bases lay outside the gene matches. The CDR3 loop spans 14 amino acids. The CDR3 coding sequence is TGTGCCAGCACCCTCAGAGCGGGGGGCAAGGAGCAGTTCTTC. Translation: CASTLRAGGKEQFF.

This clone was picked up a small number of times. DNA of the CDR3: TGTGCCAGCTCACCACCGAACAGGGCGGGGTACTACGAGCAGTACTTC. Protein sequence: CASSPPNRAGYYEQYF. The gene calls are TRBV18 and TRBJ2-7; D may be TRBD1 or TRBD2 (6 bases each). CDR1 and CDR2 (germline): KGHSH, LQKENI. This CDR3 has 16 residues. Trimming removed 0 bases at V and 3 bases at J, with 15 bases between.

The chain has TRBV6-6 and TRBJ1-5; D is perhaps TRBD1 (6 bases). V lost 5 bases and J 0 bases, leaving 14 bases between the germline ends. Germline V gene data show CDR1 as MNHNY and CDR2 as SVGAGI (reference sequence). The CDR3 has 16 amino acids. This chain's CDR3 is CASSQTRTDSNQPQHF. DNA for the CDR3: TGTGCCAGCAGTCAGACCCGGACAGATAGCAATCAGCCCCAGCATTTT.